These 25 T cell receptor beta chains originate from one sample sequenced in a study of somatic mutations in cytotoxic T cells in rheumatoid arthritis (dated 2017 in TCRdb). Library generation was performed with the immunoSEQ multiplex PCR assay. This immuneACCESS table, as held by TCRdb, lists in-frame sequences with V and J called but not all clones. Of the missing ones, under half trace to an unresolved V gene in checked studies; the others have no known cause. The sample data list about 23,000 clones, and 70% to 90% of these were observed just once. The ten most abundant clones make up approximately 4% of the sample. The sample comprised CD8+ T cells sorted from blood. The source is an adult with rheumatoid arthritis.

The chain couples TRBV10-1 to TRBJ1-2, with 7 bases aligning to TRBD1. Unmatched junction bases numbered 9, after V lost 3 bases and J lost 8 bases. The CDR3 covers 14 residues. Germline V gene lookup returns CDR1 WNHNN and CDR2 SYGVQD (reference sequence). The DNA of the CDR3 is TGCGCCAGCAGTGAATCCGGGACAGATAGGGGCTACACCTTC. This codes for CASSESGTDRGYTF.

The V gene is TRBV5-1, the J gene TRBJ1-2, with D uncertain. CDR3 length: 12 residues. Trimming shortened V by 10 bases and J by 3 bases, and 13 bases separated the two germline ends. Germline assignment: CDR1 SGHRS and CDR2 YFSETQ. CDR3 sequence (DNA): TGCGCCCCTAAACGAGCTTACTATGGCTACACCTTC. It translates to CAPKRAYYGYTF.

The chain links TRBV25-1 to TRBJ2-7, with 9 bases that match TRBD2. The trim removed 0 bases at V and 3 bases at J, leaving 9 bases unmatched. The CDR3 length is 17 residues. Per germline, CDR1 MGHDK and CDR2 SYGVNS. This chain's CDR3 is CASSEYTSGGTDYEQYF. The DNA for the CDR3 is TGTGCCAGCAGTGAATATACAAGCGGGGGGACAGACTACGAGCAGTACTTC.

The V gene is TRBV7-3, the J gene TRBJ1-2; D is perhaps TRBD1 (5 bases). Germline loops: CDR1 SGHTA, CDR2 FQGTGA. This CDR3 contains 17 residues. V gave up 1 base and J gave up 2 bases, with 17 bases separating them. CDR3 coding DNA: TGTGCCAGCAGCTTAATGGGGGTCAGTTTAACCAACTATGGCTACACCTTC. Amino acid sequence: CASSLMGVSLTNYGYTF.

This chain links TRBV7-9 with TRBJ1-4; maybe TRBD1 (6 bases). This CDR3 contains 17 residues. V lost 5 bases and J lost 8, with 24 bases in between. The germline gives CDR1 SEHNR, CDR2 FQNEAQ (reference sequence). The CDR3 DNA is TGTGCCAGCAGCGCTACCAGTGACAGGACCGAAGGGGAAAAACTGTTTTTT. It yields the protein CASSATSDRTEGEKLFF. The full variable domain, rest sourced from reference TRBV7-9 and TRBJ1-4, is DTGVSQNPRHKITKRGQNVTFRCDPISEHNRLYWYRQTLGQGPEFLTYFQNEAQLEKSRLLSDRFSAERPKGSFSTLEIQRTEQGDSAMYLCASSATSDRTEGEKLFFGSGTQLSVL.

The chain combines TRBV2 with TRBJ2-1, with 12 bases aligning to TRBD2. CDR3 length: 20 residues. The germline V gene has CDR1 SNHLY and CDR2 FYNNEI. V dropped 0 bases and J dropped 8; count of bases not matched to a gene: 17. CDR3 nucleotide sequence: TGTGCCAGCAGTGAAGCCCTAGTATCTTATCTAGCGGGGGGGCCGGATGAGCAGTTCTTC. Its protein is CASSEALVSYLAGGPDEQFF.

This clone counts as medium-sized. This chain links TRBV6-1 with TRBJ2-7, with a possible D match to TRBD1 (5 bases). Trimming stripped 7 bases from V and 0 bases from J, with 13 bases between. Germline-derived CDR1 and CDR2 are MNHNS and SASEGT. The CDR3 totals 14 residues. The chain's CDR3 is CASNQRGASYEQYF. The CDR3 DNA sequence: TGTGCCAGCAATCAAAGGGGCGCCTCCTACGAGCAGTACTTC.

The sample holds a few counts of this clone. V gene TRBV7-9 combines with J gene TRBJ1-1; D gene unclear. The ends were cut back, 7 bases at V and 1 base at J, with 13 bases in the middle. CDR3 length: 14 residues. Germline-derived CDR1 and CDR2 are SEHNR and FQNEAQ (reference sequence). For the CDR3, the DNA is TGTGCCAGCACCCTCCAAGCAGAGAACACTGAAGCTTTCTTT. Residues: CASTLQAENTEAFF. Full variable domain (missing parts from reference TRBV7-9 and TRBJ1-1): DTGVSQNPRHKITKRGQNVTFRCDPISEHNRLYWYRQTLGQGPEFLTYFQNEAQLEKSRLLSDRFSAERPKGSFSTLEIQRTEQGDSAMYLCASTLQAENTEAFFGQGTRLTVV.

This clone was observed a few times. The chain carries TRBV4-2 and TRBJ1-4; D may be TRBD1 (5 bases). V lost 3 bases and J lost 8, with 16 bases in between. Germline V CDR1 and CDR2: LGHNA, YNFKEQ. This CDR3 has 15 amino acids. In nucleotides, the CDR3 is TGTGCCAGCAGCCAGACAGCCCTCACCGGGGAAAAACTGTTTTTT. Its translation: CASSQTALTGEKLFF.

This clone has a single count. The chain combines TRBV6-5 with TRBJ2-7; 7 positions agree with TRBD1. Germline lookup yields CDR1 MNHEY and CDR2 SVGAGI. J lost 1 base, V lost 1 base, and 4 bases had no gene match. This CDR3 has 15 amino acids. This CDR3 reads CASSYFRDRSYEQYF. DNA of the CDR3: TGTGCCAGCAGTTACTTCCGGGACAGATCCTACGAGCAGTACTTC.

The rearrangement joins TRBV19 to TRBJ2-7; 10 bases are shared with TRBD1. V lost 3 bases to trimming and J lost 6 bases; unmatched junction nucleotides: 8. CDR1 LNHDA and CDR2 SQIVND come from the germline V gene (reference sequence). This CDR3 is built from 15 residues. Here the CDR3 reads CASSISGQGRGEQYF. CDR3 nucleotide sequence: TGTGCCAGTAGTATTTCGGGACAGGGGAGAGGCGAGCAGTACTTC. Combining the CDR3 with reference TRBV19 and TRBJ2-7 gives the whole variable domain DGGITQSPKYLFRKEGQNVTLSCEQNLNHDAMYWYRQDPGQGLRLIYYSQIVNDFQKGDIAEGYSVSREKKESFPLTVTSAQKNPTAFYLCASSISGQGRGEQYFGPGTRLTVT.

The chain has TRBV27 and TRBJ2-1; no clear D. V dropped 5 bases and J dropped 8 bases, with 10 bases sitting between them. The germline V gene encodes CDR1 MNHEY and CDR2 SMNVEV (reference sequence). This CDR3 contains 12 residues. The CDR3 region has the DNA TGTGCCAGCAGTGTATACGGCGATGAGCAGTTCTTC. Its protein is CASSVYGDEQFF.

The V and J genes are TRBV15 and TRBJ2-7, with D unclear. The CDR3 sequence is 15 residues long. The V end lost 0 bases, the J end lost 2 bases, and 11 bases lay between the germline ends. Germline V CDR1 and CDR2: LNHNV, YYDKDF (reference sequence). The CDR3 DNA sequence: TGTGCCACCAGCAGAGACACCTTAGATCCCTACGAGCAGTACTTC. Its translation is CATSRDTLDPYEQYF.

In this sample, this clone turned up a few times. The chain uses TRBV18 and TRBJ1-2; no definite D call. Trimming cost V 3 bases and J 3 bases, with 14 bases left between them. The CDR3 sequence is 15 residues long. Germline V gene lookup returns CDR1 KGHSH and CDR2 LQKENI. In nucleotides, the CDR3 is TGTGCCAGCTCACCGGAGACCCGAAAATACTATGGCTACACCTTC. Its translation: CASSPETRKYYGYTF. The whole variable domain, remainder taken from reference TRBV18 and TRBJ1-2, is NAGVMQNPRHLVRRRGQEARLRCSPMKGHSHVYWYRQLPEEGLKFMVYLQKENIIDESGMPKERFSAEFPKEGPSILRIQQVVRGDSAAYFCASSPETRKYYGYTFGSGTRLTVV.

The V and J genes are TRBV19 and TRBJ1-1; weak D call: TRBD1 (5 bases). Trimming removed 5 bases at V and 4 bases at J, with 14 bases between. CDR3 length: 14 residues. CDR1 is LNHDA, CDR2 SQIVND, per germline (reference sequence). The CDR3 coding sequence is TGTGCCAGTAGTGTTATGGGACGGGGCACTGAAGCTTTCTTT. Its protein product is CASSVMGRGTEAFF.

The V gene is TRBV14, the J gene TRBJ1-2; perhaps TRBD1 as D (6 bases). Trimming pared 0 bases from V and 2 bases from J, leaving 7 bases between. This CDR3 has 14 amino acids. CDR1 and CDR2 from the germline V gene are SGHDN and FVKESK. CDR3 protein: CASSQDGQNYGYTF. Here the CDR3 DNA reads TGTGCCAGCAGCCAAGACGGACAGAACTATGGCTACACCTTC.

The J gene is TRBJ2-3, the V gene TRBV5-1; TRBD2 might be the D (7 bases). V lost 4 bases, J lost 6 bases, and 9 bases lay in between. This CDR3 is built from 12 residues. Germline CDR1 and CDR2: SGHRS and YFSETQ. The chain's CDR3 is CASSPGGDTQYF. DNA of the CDR3: TGCGCCAGCAGCCCGGGGGGCGATACGCAGTATTTT.

This clone was counted once. V and J are TRBV7-2 and TRBJ2-5, with TRBD1 identical over 7 bases. The end of the DNA aligns better with TRBJ2-7, so the J call may be wrong. The CDR3 runs 15 residues. Germline CDR1 reads SGHTA; CDR2 reads FQGNSA. DNA of the CDR3: TGTGCCAGCAGCTTGGACAGGTCCTCGACCTACGAGCAGTACTTC. Translating gives CASSLDRSSTYEQYF.

CDR3 DNA: TGTGCCAGCAGCCAAGGGACGAGGATTTCAAGTCTACCACCAACACTTGAAGCTTTCTTT. Its protein is CASSQGTRISSLPPTLEAFF. This chain joins TRBV14 and TRBJ1-1; D remains unclear. Trimming left V 1 base short and J 7 bases short, with 31 bases between. The CDR3 sequence is 20 residues long. The germline CDR1 and CDR2 sequences are SGHDN and FVKESK. Variable domain in full (rest from reference TRBV14 and TRBJ1-1): EAGVTQFPSHSVIEKGQTVTLRCDPISGHDNLYWYRRVMGKEIKFLLHFVKESKQDESGMPNNRFLAERTGGTYSTLKVQPAELEDSGVYFCASSQGTRISSLPPTLEAFFGQGTRLTVV.

The V call is TRBV4-1, the J call TRBJ2-3, with D tentatively TRBD1 (6 bases). V was trimmed by 0 bases and J by 3 bases, leaving 19 bases between them. The CDR3 loop spans 18 amino acids. Germline values: CDR1 MGHRA, CDR2 YSYEKL. The DNA for the CDR3 is TGCGCCAGCAGCCAAGATACCGGGGACACCTTGGGAACAGATACGCAGTATTTT. Residues: CASSQDTGDTLGTDTQYF.

The chain has TRBV21-1 and TRBJ1-5; the listed D gene, TRBD1, was not tested against the DNA. TRBV21-1 is a recognized pseudogene. The CDR3 length is 15 residues. CDR3 region: CASSGNRGCNQPQHF. CDR3 coding DNA: TGTGCCAGCAGTGGAAACAGGGGGTGCAATCAGCCCCAGCATTTT.

This clone is deemed medium-sized (0.01 to 0.1%). The chain is built from TRBV11-2 and TRBJ2-3, with TRBD2 matching over 9 bases. V dropped 8 bases and J dropped 0; count of bases not matched to a gene: 12. The CDR3 covers 17 residues. Per the germline V gene, CDR1 is SGHAT and CDR2 is FQNNGV. Here the CDR3 reads CASRWVAGATSTDTQYF. DNA of the CDR3: TGTGCCAGCCGGTGGGTAGCGGGGGCGACTAGCACAGATACGCAGTATTTT.

This rearrangement joins TRBV5-4 to TRBJ2-7, with TRBD1 identical over 8 bases. V gave up 4 bases and J gave up 3 bases; unmatched junction bases: 6. CDR1 and CDR2 from the germline V gene are SGHNT and YYREEE (reference sequence). The CDR3 covers 14 residues. The DNA for the CDR3 is TGTGCCAGCAGCCCGGACAGGGCTTACTACGAGCAGTACTTC. The encoded protein is CASSPDRAYYEQYF.

The chain is built from TRBV4-2 and TRBJ2-3; D is unresolved. The CDR3 is 16 residues long. The V gene's germline CDR1 is LGHNA and CDR2 YNFKEQ. V was pared by 0 bases and J by 2 bases, with 12 bases between. The CDR3 reads CASSQDHRAFTDTQYF. CDR3 DNA sequence: TGTGCCAGCAGCCAAGATCACCGCGCATTCACAGATACGCAGTATTTT.

The rearrangement joins TRBV10-3 to TRBJ2-1, with D perhaps matching TRBD2 (6 bases). The length of the CDR3 is 12 residues. V lost 6 bases and J 7 bases, leaving 10 bases between the germline ends. Germline CDR1 is ENHRY and CDR2 is SYGVKD. The CDR3 DNA reads as TGTGCCATCAGGGGGACTGGAAATGAGCAGTTCTTC. It codes for CAIRGTGNEQFF.